This TCR beta chain originates from a study of T cell repertoires in cytomegalovirus infection (dated by TCRdb to the late 2010s). The study in broad terms: The peptide stimulations were aimed at well-studied HLA-B-restricted epitopes as well as recently identified HLA-C-restricted CMV epitopes, whose presentation resists viral immunomodulation. Donor HLA type was relevant to the analysis, as public TCR beta signatures indicated carriage of CMV infection together with the matching HLA type.

Study-wide conclusions, independent of this receptor: Carriers of CMV infection plus the relevant HLA type were discriminated by the cumulative frequency of public TCR beta family members in the study cohort and in an independent roughly 400-donor cohort. The ex vivo response was dominated by HLA-C-restricted CMV-specific TCR beta clonotypes, and the single most frequent clonotype in two of eight donors was supplied by these HLA-C-restricted clonotypes.

The treatment or condition label corresponds to: in vitro stimulation with specific CMV peptide epitopes to enrich CMV-specific T cells. Taken from cysteine to phenylalanine, the CDR3 has 15 residues. Solely the CDR3 DNA is kept, with 45 bases framed from the first base. CDR1 and CDR2, looked up from the germline V gene, are MDHEN and SYDVKM. V is trimmed back by 8 bases and J by 2 bases, and the junction contains 8 bases that no gene match accounts for. This clonotype was seen a few times. Its antigen is currently not known. No base quality values were provided; no much bigger clone lies one nucleotide off. TCRdb shows the sequencer as Illumina HiSeq 1500. In-frame beta chains were kept once TCRdb had trimmed the public reads at Q25 with fastp and called clones with MiXCR. Rows are combined by CDR3 protein, so each entry shows the most common genes and DNA. Present in this sample are roughly 340,000 distinct CDR3 sequences, under 35% of which were seen just once. Jointly, the top ten make up 20% of the sample.

This receptor was obtained from a human donor in good health (CMV status not recorded). Some clones in this sample may be carry-over from other donors' samples. This receptor chain uses TRBV28 and TRBJ2-3; 9 bases in the junction line up with TRBD2. Sequences were derived from cultured PBMCs, sampled from culture after CMV antigen stimulation. Here the CDR3 is given as CASLISGSPTDTQYF. In nucleotide form, the sequence is TGTGCCAGCTTGATTAGCGGGAGCCCCACAGATACGCAGTATTTT. Here the CDR3 is joined to the reference TRBV28 and TRBJ2-3 genes, and the full variable domain is: DVKVTQSSRYLVKRTGEKVFLECVQDMDHENMFWYRQDPGLGLRLIYFSYDVKMKEKGDIPEGYSVSREKKERFSLILESASTNQTSMYLCASLISGSPTDTQYFGPGTRLTVL.